The clone carrying this T cell receptor (beta chain) was seen a handful of times. Its specificity is unknown. There are 14 residues in the CDR3. Trimming cost V 6 bases and J 9 bases; bases outside gene matches: 5. Broader study findings: Tumor Treg TCRs overlapped most with tumor naive CD4+ cells. Tumor memory CD4+ T cell TCR gene usage was found to cluster with blood and lymph node memory CD4+ cells and with lymph node naive CD4+ cells. Larger-cohort validation covered only one TCR beta V-J rearrangement.

After constant-region reverse-primer amplification, full-length variable regions underwent semi-nested PCR with Nested Universal Primer A. Using its own MiXCR run on the 5' RACE reads, TCRdb lists one record per CDR3 protein. The table lists 35,000 to 50,000 distinct CDR3 sequences, about 32% of them singletons, with less than 5% in the top ten. V usage is TRBV12-3 or TRBV12-4 and J usage is TRBJ2-1; 13 bases map to TRBD2. Source material: tumor-infiltrating memory CD4+ T cells sorted from the breast tumor. Documented subset: memory CD4+ T cells, CD4+CD45RO+CD25-. The origin of this receptor is a female donor with breast cancer. The CDR3 reads CASSGTSGIREQFF. The CDR3 DNA follows: TGTGCCAGCAGCGGGACTAGCGGGATCCGTGAGCAGTTCTTC.